This T cell receptor beta chain was sequenced during a study of cytomegalovirus exposure and HLA in healthy donors. The CDR3 contains 14 residues. Unmatched junction bases numbered 6, after V lost 6 bases and J lost 5 bases. Germline-derived CDR1 and CDR2 are LNHDA and SQIVND (reference sequence). The protocol was immunoSEQ multiplex PCR, while the TCRdb copy is restricted to in-frame clones and leaves out a portion. Of 160,000 or so clones listed, over 80% were seen once; the top ten hold around 2%. This chain links TRBV19 with TRBJ2-2; 7 bases are a match to TRBD1. The receptor's source is a man aged 30 to 45 in good health and CMV-seropositive. Sequencing was done on a sample of PBMCs. The CDR3 bases are TGTGCCAGTAGAGACAGGGTAGGGACCGGGGAGCTGTTTTTT. It specifies CASRDRVGTGELFF.